Below are 14 T cell receptor beta chains sequenced from a single sample in a study of T cell changes during pregnancy in multiple sclerosis (dated by TCRdb to the late 2010s). To prepare the library, the immunoSEQ multiplex PCR assay was applied. What TCRdb holds here is the immuneACCESS table cut down to in-frame rearrangements. Part of the clones is not present; checked against another copy, under half of the missing clones reflect an unresolved V gene, and the others are unexplained. The sample profile shows roughly 50,000 clones; 91% of them were found once. The ten top clones hold 0.95% to 1.5% of the sample. Material: peripheral blood, obtained after pregnancy. Every receptor here comes from a female donor in good health, enrolled as a control in a pregnancy study.

The J gene is TRBJ1-6, the V gene TRBV5-1; D possibly corresponds to TRBD1 (5 bases). Trimming removed 0 bases at V and 7 bases at J, with 20 bases between. Germline lookup yields CDR1 SGHRS and CDR2 YFSETQ. CDR3 size: 18 residues. The CDR3 region is CASSLAQGSGFRNSPLHF. The DNA of the CDR3 is TGCGCCAGCAGCTTGGCTCAGGGAAGTGGGTTTCGGAATTCACCCCTCCACTTT.

This sequence joins TRBV6-6 and TRBJ1-2; TRBD1 agrees at 7 bases. Germline V gene lookup returns CDR1 MNHNY and CDR2 SVGAGI (reference sequence). Losses at the gene ends were 0 bases for V and 8 bases for J; bases not matched to a gene: 3. The CDR3 covers 13 residues. CDR3 coding DNA: TGTGCCAGCAGTTACTCGGGGGGACAGGGCTACACCTTC. The encoded protein is CASSYSGGQGYTF.

The chain couples TRBV30 to TRBJ1-1, with TRBD1 matching over 10 bases. CDR3 size: 15 residues. After removal of 1 base from V and 4 bases from J, the junction contained 6 bases not matched to a gene. The germline V gene encodes CDR1 GTSNPN and CDR2 SVGIG (reference sequence). CDR3 nucleotides: TGTGCCTGGAGTGATATGGGACAGGGGAGCACTGAAGCTTTCTTT. Its translation: CAWSDMGQGSTEAFF.

The chain couples TRBV13 to TRBJ2-7; TRBD1 matches 7 bases. Germline lookup yields CDR1 PRHDT and CDR2 FYEKMQ (reference sequence). The length of the CDR3 is 15 residues. Unmatched junction bases numbered 9, after V lost 5 bases and J lost 2 bases. The chain's CDR3 is CASSRRDSSTYEQYF. In DNA form, the CDR3 reads TGTGCCAGCAGCCGCCGGGACAGTTCAACCTACGAGCAGTACTTC.

The chain links TRBV28 to TRBJ1-5; weak D call: TRBD1 (6 bases). This CDR3 has 14 residues. In germline, CDR1 is MDHEN, CDR2 SYDVKM. V was trimmed by 6 bases and J by 9 bases, leaving 18 bases between them. CDR3 DNA: TGTGCCAGCAGACAGGGACACCCCCCGGGGCCCCAGCATTTT. This codes for CASRQGHPPGPQHF.

The J gene is TRBJ2-1, the V gene TRBV2, with TRBD2 matching over 13 bases. With V trimmed by 6 bases and J by 0 bases, 8 bases remained unmatched. Germline V gene lookup returns CDR1 SNHLY and CDR2 FYNNEI. This CDR3 is 18 amino acids long. The CDR3 DNA reads TGTGCCAGCAGACAGACTAGCGGGGGGCCCCGCTCCTACAATGAGCAGTTCTTC. Protein: CASRQTSGGPRSYNEQFF.

This clone is a singleton in its sample. This rearrangement joins TRBV6-6 to TRBJ2-1; D might be TRBD1 (5 bases). The CDR3 runs 13 residues. Between the trimmed V and J ends, which lost 5 bases and 0 bases, there was a span of 5 bases. Germline lookup yields CDR1 MNHNY and CDR2 SVGAGI (reference sequence). The CDR3, as DNA: TGTGCCAGCAGTGACAGCTCCTACAATGAGCAGTTCTTC. It yields the protein CASSDSSYNEQFF.

This chain uses TRBV10-3 with TRBJ1-1; maybe TRBD1 (5 bases). From germline, CDR1 is ENHRY and CDR2 SYGVKD. Trimming took off 5 bases at V and 1 base at J, with 20 bases between the two ends. The CDR3 covers 17 residues. The CDR3 DNA reads as TGTGCCATCAGTCCCCTCTTAAGTCGGGGGAAGAACACTGAAGCTTTCTTT. Translated: CAISPLLSRGKNTEAFF.

The V call is TRBV5-1, the J call TRBJ2-1; 8 nucleotides line up with TRBD2. Losses at the gene ends were 0 bases for V and 1 base for J; bases not matched to a gene: 9. CDR1 and CDR2 from the germline V gene are SGHRS and YFSETQ. This CDR3 spans 18 amino acids. This CDR3 is CASSLGRLATLSYNEQFF. CDR3 nucleotides: TGCGCCAGCAGCTTGGGCAGACTAGCGACCTTGTCCTACAATGAGCAGTTCTTC.

The chain uses TRBV28 and TRBJ2-3; 8 bases are a match to TRBD2. Germline loops: CDR1 MDHEN, CDR2 SYDVKM. The V segment lost 3 bases and the J segment 1 base; nucleotides outside the gene matches: 6. CDR3 length equals 16 residues. The CDR3 protein is CASSFPSGSGTDTQYF. As DNA, the CDR3 is TGTGCCAGCAGTTTCCCCAGCGGGAGCGGCACAGATACGCAGTATTTT.

The genes are TRBV6-5 and TRBJ1-5; possibly TRBD1 for D (5 bases). Trimming stripped 2 bases from V and 0 bases from J, with 5 bases between. There are 14 residues in the CDR3. Per the germline V gene, CDR1 is MNHEY and CDR2 is SVGAGI. Here the CDR3 DNA reads TGTGCCAGCAGTTACAGGGGTAGCAATCAGCCCCAGCATTTT. Protein: CASSYRGSNQPQHF.

The chain uses TRBV6-1 and TRBJ1-5, with D uncertain. This CDR3 has 14 amino acids. Trimming stripped 2 bases from V and 5 bases from J, with 10 bases between. The V gene's germline CDR1 is MNHNS and CDR2 SASEGT. CDR3 residues: CASSELYSYQPQHF. The DNA for the CDR3 is TGTGCCAGCAGTGAATTGTACAGCTATCAGCCCCAGCATTTT.

This chain joins TRBV7-6 and TRBJ1-1, with TRBD1 matching over 7 bases. Germline CDR1 reads SGHVS; CDR2 reads FNYEAQ. V gave up 5 bases and J gave up 1 base; unmatched junction bases: 1. This CDR3 is built from 13 residues. This chain's CDR3 is CASSAGGNTEAFF. CDR3 DNA: TGTGCCAGCAGCGCAGGGGGGAACACTGAAGCTTTCTTT.

This clone showed up just once. The chain couples TRBV7-2 to TRBJ2-5, with D possibly matching TRBD2 (6 bases). V dropped 1 base and J dropped 5 bases, with 17 bases sitting between them. Germline loops: CDR1 SGHTA, CDR2 FQGNSA. The CDR3 length is 16 residues. Written as DNA, the CDR3 is TGTGCCAGCAGCTTAGAGACGGGAGCTCCCCGGGAGACCCAGTACTTC. It is translated as CASSLETGAPRETQYF.